What follows describes a single TCR beta chain. This clone was observed a single time. The clone's antigen remains unknown. No base qualities exist here, and no much larger clone lies one base off it. Participants in the prospective study were enrolled through a virtual design, were aged about 18 to 90 years, and lived in 24 United States geographic areas. To assign participants to cohorts, the prospective study relied on clinical history that participants themselves reported in a screening survey and a study questionnaire. A participant counted as exposed if, within 2 weeks of entering the study, that participant had been in contact with someone who had a PCR-confirmed or clinician-diagnosed COVID-19 case. Each participant in the prospective study had whole blood, serum and a nasopharyngeal or oropharyngeal swab collected by mobile phlebotomists. Additional blood draws and questionnaires over an approximately 2-month period could optionally be provided by prospective study participants. Before DNA extraction, blood samples from the prospective study were shipped at room temperature or frozen.

TCRbeta CDR3 regions were amplified from genomic DNA by means of the immunoSEQ Assay, a bias-controlled multiplex PCR. The original methods were these. The number of nucleated cells in each sample was estimated from the amplification of reference gene primers within the assay. To quantify the absolute abundance of each unique TCRbeta CDR3 rearrangement, sequence reads were collapsed and filtered. For each sample, productive Simpson clonality was calculated as the square root of Simpson's diversity index across productive rearrangements. The table comes from immuneACCESS by way of TCRdb, which keeps in-frame sequences with V and J called. Part of the clones is missing from these tables; in studies checked, under half for an unresolved V gene and the rest for unknown reasons. V and J calls and clone size are those listed in that table; D and trimming were worked out from the DNA. Present in this sample are 300,000 to 400,000 clones, 90% of which were seen just once. Almost 4% of the sample is held by the ten biggest clonotypes.

The data were taken from a study of blood T cell repertoires in COVID-19 (TCRdb year 2020). For the study in its entirety: The collaborator samples originated in the United States, Italy and Spain and spanned the acute and convalescent phases of COVID-19. The samples were drawn from the first 160 participants of the ongoing ImmuneRACE study and from over a thousand subjects provided by 6 global collaborators. A de-identified subject ID, COVID-19 status, age in years and sex were almost always included in the sample metadata. The dataset comprised deeply sampled blood TCRbeta repertoires from subjects exposed to, actively infected with, or recovered from COVID-19. Where available, HLA class I and class II types were obtained from metadata supplied by the sample provider rather than from assay-based typing. The repertoires were released in a freely available public database meant as a resource for research on the immune response to SARS-CoV-2. The material from the prospective study consisted of cDNA or gDNA derived from T cells, B-cell-depleted T cells, or PBMCs. Results and caveats for the whole study, not just this receptor: The amount of clinical and demographic metadata varied by source and participant and was provided uncurated.

The CDR3 sequence holds 18 residues, the cysteine and phenylalanine included. The retained sequence is limited to the CDR3, 54 bases, with the frame set at the first base. Trimming takes 6 bases off V and 3 bases off J; junction bases not matched to a gene: 16. CDR1 and CDR2, per the germline V gene, are ENHRY and SYGVKD. Sample: PBMCs or T cells enriched from blood (not recorded which). The clonotype was recovered from a woman aged 25-40 years who had been exposed to COVID-19. The V gene is TRBV10-3 and the J gene is TRBJ1-1; 10 middle bases align to TRBD1. The DNA is as follows: TGTGCCATCAGCTCGCCGACAGGGGGCAGAGTGAGAGACACTGAAGCTTTCTTT. Its amino acids are CAISSPTGGRVRDTEAFF.